These 8 T cell receptor beta chains originate from one sample sequenced in a study of blood T cells in healthy people across ages (dated by TCRdb to 2015 to 2017). The protocol used for the library was 5' RACE. The listed sequencing device is Illumina HiSeq 2500. The second PCR ran for roughly 7 to 12 cycles and used a J-beta primer mix along with a sample-barcoded 5' primer. TCRdb reprocessed the public reads (quality trimming at Q25 with fastp, clone calling with MiXCR) and kept in-frame beta chains. Duplicate CDR3 protein sequences are folded into a single record with the most common DNA and genes. A total of approximately 850,000 distinct CDR3 sequences appear in this sample, roughly 64% of them only once. The top ten constitute 20% to 25% of the sample. Specimen: blood. All receptors come from a man younger than 45 in good health.

This clonotype was picked up a small number of times. V is TRBV5-1 and J is TRBJ2-3; 7 nucleotides match TRBD1. V lost 0 bases to trimming and J lost 4 bases; unmatched junction nucleotides: 11. This CDR3 spans 17 amino acids. Germline CDR1 SGHRS, CDR2 YFSETQ. CDR3 nucleotides: TGCGCCAGCAGCTTGGCCTATCGGACAGGTTGGGCAGATACGCAGTATTTT. It yields the protein CASSLAYRTGWADTQYF.

This clonotype was recorded once. The chain employs TRBV5-6 and TRBJ1-2; D is perhaps TRBD1 (5 bases). There are 13 residues in the CDR3. V was cut by 7 bases and J by 9 bases, with 19 bases left in between. Per the germline V gene, CDR1 is SGHDT and CDR2 is YYEEEE. The CDR3 spells CASLGGGVWRYTF. The DNA of the CDR3 is TGTGCCAGCCTGGGCGGGGGAGTATGGCGCTACACCTTC.

This clonotype occurred once. V and J are TRBV5-1 and TRBJ1-4; no reliable D call. The CDR3 consists of 12 residues. V was trimmed by 0 bases and J by 10 bases, leaving 7 bases between them. Germline lookup yields CDR1 SGHRS and CDR2 YFSETQ. The CDR3 loop reads CASSLETGKLFF. The DNA for the CDR3 is TGCGCCAGCAGCTTGGAGACTGGAAAACTGTTTTTT.

Of note for this clonotype: One end of the junction fails to match germline, which may point to a read error. V is TRBV4-2 and J is TRBJ2-1; 7 bases map to TRBD1. CDR1 LGHNA and CDR2 YNFKEQ come from the germline V gene. The CDR3 loop spans 13 amino acids. The CDR3 coding sequence is TGTGCCTGCAGCCAAGGGACAGTTAATGAGCAGTTCTTC. Encoded protein: CACSQGTVNEQFF.

This clonotype was seen once. The V call is TRBV7-2, the J call TRBJ2-5; D uncertain. Matching the DNA end better, TRBJ2-4 makes the J call doubtful. There are 15 residues in the CDR3. The germline CDR1 and CDR2 sequences are SGHTA and FQGNSA. The DNA of the CDR3 is TGTGCCAGCAGCTTAGGGGGAACAGCCAAAAACATTCAGTACTTC. This translates into CASSLGGTAKNIQYF.

This clonotype showed up many times. The chain uses TRBV25-1 and TRBJ2-5, with a tentative D call TRBD1 (5 bases). The V end lost 3 bases, the J end lost 7 bases, and 24 bases lay between the germline ends. CDR3 length: 17 amino acids. Germline V gives CDR1 MGHDK, CDR2 SYGVNS. In DNA form, the CDR3 reads TGTGCCAGCAGTGAGGTAGTAAGGGGTCGTACGTTAGGGACCCAGTACTTC. It codes for CASSEVVRGRTLGTQYF.

The rearrangement uses TRBV28 and TRBJ2-4; weak D call: TRBD1 (5 bases). Trimming shortened V by 4 bases and J by 1 base, and 5 bases separated the two germline ends. Germline V lookup: CDR1 MDHEN, CDR2 SYDVKM. The CDR3 is made up of 13 amino acids. Here the CDR3 reads CASSSGAKNIQYF. Written as DNA, the CDR3 is TGTGCCAGCAGTTCAGGGGCCAAAAACATTCAGTACTTC. Supplemented by reference TRBV28 and TRBJ2-4, the full variable domain reads DVKVTQSSRYLVKRTGEKVFLECVQDMDHENMFWYRQDPGLGLRLIYFSYDVKMKEKGDIPEGYSVSREKKERFSLILESASTNQTSMYLCASSSGAKNIQYFGAGTRLSVL.

Turning to this clonotype: A read error may produce the germline difference seen at one junction end. The V gene is TRBV7-9, the J gene TRBJ2-1; weak D call: TRBD2 (6 bases). The length of the CDR3 is 12 residues. CDR1 and CDR2 (germline): SEHNR, FQNEAQ (reference sequence). The CDR3 coding sequence is TGTGCCAGCAGCCTCGGGACTGTTGAGCAGCTCTTC. Its translation is CASSLGTVEQLF. Together with reference TRBV7-9 and TRBJ2-1, the CDR3 gives the full variable domain: DTGVSQNPRHKITKRGQNVTFRCDPISEHNRLYWYRQTLGQGPEFLTYFQNEAQLEKSRLLSDRFSAERPKGSFSTLEIQRTEQGDSAMYLCASSLGTVEQLFGPGTRLTVL.